This T cell receptor (beta chain) originates from a study of blood T cell repertoires in COVID-19. As for the study in general: Italy, Spain and the United States were the sources of the convalescent and acute COVID-19 samples. T cells, B-cell-depleted T cells, or PBMCs provided the cDNA or gDNA that served as material.

Original data processing: Estimation of nucleated cell counts relied on the amplification of reference gene primers. Profiled with immunoSEQ multiplex PCR; TCRdb holds only in-frame clones, not every one. That table gives V, J and clone size, and the DNA gave D and trimming. The sample yields over 85,000 clones, over 75% seen once. From germline, CDR1 is SQVTM and CDR2 ANQGSEA. V lost 4 bases and J lost 4; bases outside the gene matches: 0. The CDR3 loop spans 11 amino acids. The source of this sequence is a woman in her seventies with acute or convalescent COVID-19. The chain links TRBV29-1 to TRBJ2-5; 7 bases fit TRBD1. The sample consisted of peripheral blood. The CDR3 DNA sequence: TGCAGCGTTGGACAGGGAGAGACCCAGTACTTC. Its protein is CSVGQGETQYF.